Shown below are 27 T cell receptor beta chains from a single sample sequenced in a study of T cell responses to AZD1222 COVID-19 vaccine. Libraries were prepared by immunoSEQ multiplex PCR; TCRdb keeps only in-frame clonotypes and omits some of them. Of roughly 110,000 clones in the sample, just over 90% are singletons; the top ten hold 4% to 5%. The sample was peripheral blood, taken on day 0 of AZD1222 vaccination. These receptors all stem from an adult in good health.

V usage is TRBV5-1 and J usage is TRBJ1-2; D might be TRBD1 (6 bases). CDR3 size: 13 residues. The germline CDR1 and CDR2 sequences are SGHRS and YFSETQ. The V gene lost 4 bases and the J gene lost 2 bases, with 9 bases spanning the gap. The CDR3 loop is CASSIDRNYGYTF. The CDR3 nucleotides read TGCGCCAGCAGCATTGACAGGAACTATGGCTACACCTTC.

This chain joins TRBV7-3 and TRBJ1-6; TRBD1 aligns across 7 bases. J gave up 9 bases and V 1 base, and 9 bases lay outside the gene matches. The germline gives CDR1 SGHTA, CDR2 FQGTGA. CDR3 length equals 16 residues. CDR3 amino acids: CASSLIPGQALSPLHF. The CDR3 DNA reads TGTGCCAGCAGCTTAATCCCCGGACAGGCCCTTTCACCCCTCCACTTT.

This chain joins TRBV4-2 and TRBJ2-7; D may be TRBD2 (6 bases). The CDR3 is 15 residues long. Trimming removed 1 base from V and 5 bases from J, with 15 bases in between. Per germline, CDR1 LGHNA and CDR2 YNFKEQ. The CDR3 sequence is CASSQVGKGGDEQYF. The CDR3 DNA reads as TGTGCCAGCAGCCAAGTTGGTAAGGGAGGCGACGAGCAGTACTTC.

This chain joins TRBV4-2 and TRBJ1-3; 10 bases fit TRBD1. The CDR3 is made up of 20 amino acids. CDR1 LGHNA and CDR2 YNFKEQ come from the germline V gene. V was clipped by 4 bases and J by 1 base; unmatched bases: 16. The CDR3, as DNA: TGTGCCAGCAGCCCCATGTGGGACAGGGGCGCCCAATCGTCTGGAAACACCATATATTTT. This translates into CASSPMWDRGAQSSGNTIYF.

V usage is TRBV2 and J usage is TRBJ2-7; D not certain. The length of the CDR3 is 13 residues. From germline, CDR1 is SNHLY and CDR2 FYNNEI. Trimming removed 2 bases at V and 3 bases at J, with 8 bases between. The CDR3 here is CASSETGIYEQYF. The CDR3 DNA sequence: TGTGCCAGCAGTGAAACTGGGATCTACGAGCAGTACTTC.

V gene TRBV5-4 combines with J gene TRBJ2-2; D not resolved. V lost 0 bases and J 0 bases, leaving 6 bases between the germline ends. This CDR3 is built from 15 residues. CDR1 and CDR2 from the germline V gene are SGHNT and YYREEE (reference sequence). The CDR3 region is CASSLGRANTGELFF. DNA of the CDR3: TGTGCCAGCAGCTTGGGCAGAGCGAACACCGGGGAGCTGTTTTTT.

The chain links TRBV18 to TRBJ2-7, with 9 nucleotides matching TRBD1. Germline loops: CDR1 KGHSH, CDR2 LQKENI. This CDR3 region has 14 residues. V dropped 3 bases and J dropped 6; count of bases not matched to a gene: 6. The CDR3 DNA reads TGTGCCAGCTCACCGGGACAGGGAAGCGCCGAGCAGTACTTC. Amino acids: CASSPGQGSAEQYF.

CDR3 bases: TGTGCCATCACCCCGGGGACTGGACCCTACAATGAGCAGTTCTTC. Translation: CAITPGTGPYNEQFF. The chain carries TRBV10-3 and TRBJ2-1; D is possibly TRBD2 (6 bases). CDR3 length: 15 amino acids. Germline V gene data show CDR1 as ENHRY and CDR2 as SYGVKD. The germline V and J ends were trimmed by 7 bases and 2 bases, with 15 bases remaining between them.

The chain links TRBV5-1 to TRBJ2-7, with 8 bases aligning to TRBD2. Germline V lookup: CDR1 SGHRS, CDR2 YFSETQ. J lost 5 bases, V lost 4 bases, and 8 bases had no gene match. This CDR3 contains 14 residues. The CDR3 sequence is CASSPLRGGNEQYF. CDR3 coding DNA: TGCGCCAGCAGCCCACTCCGGGGGGGAAACGAGCAGTACTTC.

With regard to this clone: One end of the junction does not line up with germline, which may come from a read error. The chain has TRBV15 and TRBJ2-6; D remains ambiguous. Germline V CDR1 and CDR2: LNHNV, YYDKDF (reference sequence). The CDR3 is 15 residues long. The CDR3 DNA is TGTGCCACCAGCGGAGATTTCTCTGGGGCCAACGTCCTGACTTTC. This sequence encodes CATSGDFSGANVLTF.

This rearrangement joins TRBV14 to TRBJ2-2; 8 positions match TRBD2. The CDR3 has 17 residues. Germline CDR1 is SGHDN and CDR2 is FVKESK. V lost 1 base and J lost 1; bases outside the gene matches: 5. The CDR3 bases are TGTGCCAGCAGCCAAGCCCTAGCGGGCCTGAACACCGGGGAGCTGTTTTTT. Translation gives CASSQALAGLNTGELFF.

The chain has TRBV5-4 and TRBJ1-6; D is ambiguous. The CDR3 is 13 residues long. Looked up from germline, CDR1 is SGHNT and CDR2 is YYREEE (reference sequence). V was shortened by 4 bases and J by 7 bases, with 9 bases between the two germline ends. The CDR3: CASSPDGNSPLHF. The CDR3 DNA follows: TGTGCCAGCAGCCCCGACGGAAATTCACCCCTCCACTTT.

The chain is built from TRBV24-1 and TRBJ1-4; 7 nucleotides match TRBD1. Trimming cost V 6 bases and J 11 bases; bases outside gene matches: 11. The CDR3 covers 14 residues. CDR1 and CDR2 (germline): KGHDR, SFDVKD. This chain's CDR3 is CATSPGGSVLKLFF. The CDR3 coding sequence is TGTGCCACCAGTCCAGGGGGATCTGTCTTGAAACTGTTTTTT.

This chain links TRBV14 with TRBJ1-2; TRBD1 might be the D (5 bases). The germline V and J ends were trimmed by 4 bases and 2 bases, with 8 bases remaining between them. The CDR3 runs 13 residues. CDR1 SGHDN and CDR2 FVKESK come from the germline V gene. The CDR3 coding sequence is TGTGCCAGCAGCCCGACAGCCAACTATGGCTACACCTTC. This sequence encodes CASSPTANYGYTF.

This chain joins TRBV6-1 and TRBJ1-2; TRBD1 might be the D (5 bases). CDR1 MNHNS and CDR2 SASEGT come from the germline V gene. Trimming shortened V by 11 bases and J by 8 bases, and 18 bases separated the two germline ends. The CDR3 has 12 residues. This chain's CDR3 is CAYRPPEGGYTF. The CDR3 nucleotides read TGTGCCTACCGCCCACCCGAGGGGGGCTACACCTTC.

As DNA, the CDR3 is TGTGCCAGCAGCCCTGACAGGGAGGGCACTGAAGCTTTCTTT. Protein product: CASSPDREGTEAFF. This chain uses TRBV28 with TRBJ1-1; 7 positions match TRBD1. CDR1 is MDHEN and CDR2 is SYDVKM in the germline V gene. Losses at the gene ends were 6 bases for V and 4 bases for J; bases not matched to a gene: 8. The CDR3 is made up of 14 amino acids. Full variable domain (missing parts from reference TRBV28 and TRBJ1-1): DVKVTQSSRYLVKRTGEKVFLECVQDMDHENMFWYRQDPGLGLRLIYFSYDVKMKEKGDIPEGYSVSREKKERFSLILESASTNQTSMYLCASSPDREGTEAFFGQGTRLTVV.

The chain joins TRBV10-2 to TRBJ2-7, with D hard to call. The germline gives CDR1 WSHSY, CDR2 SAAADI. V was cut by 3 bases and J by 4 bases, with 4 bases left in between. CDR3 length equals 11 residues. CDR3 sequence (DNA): TGCGCCAGCAGTGACATGTACGAGCAGTACTTC. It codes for CASSDMYEQYF.

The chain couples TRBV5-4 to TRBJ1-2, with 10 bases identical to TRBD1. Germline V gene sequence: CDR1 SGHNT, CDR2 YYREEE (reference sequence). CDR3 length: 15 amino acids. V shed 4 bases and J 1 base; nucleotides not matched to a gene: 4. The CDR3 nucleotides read TGTGCCAGCAGCACGACAGGGGGCGTTAACTATGGCTACACCTTC. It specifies CASSTTGGVNYGYTF.

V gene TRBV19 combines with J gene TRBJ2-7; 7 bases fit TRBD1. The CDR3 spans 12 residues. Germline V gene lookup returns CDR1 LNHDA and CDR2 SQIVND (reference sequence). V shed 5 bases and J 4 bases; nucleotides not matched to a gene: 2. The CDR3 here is CASSRQGYEQYF. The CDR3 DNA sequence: TGTGCCAGTAGTCGACAGGGATACGAGCAGTACTTC.

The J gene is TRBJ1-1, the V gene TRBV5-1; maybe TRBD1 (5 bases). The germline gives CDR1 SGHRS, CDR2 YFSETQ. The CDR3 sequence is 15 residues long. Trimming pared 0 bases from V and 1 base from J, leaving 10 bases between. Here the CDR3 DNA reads TGCGCCAGCAGCTTGGTCTCGGGGGGGAACACTGAAGCTTTCTTT. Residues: CASSLVSGGNTEAFF.

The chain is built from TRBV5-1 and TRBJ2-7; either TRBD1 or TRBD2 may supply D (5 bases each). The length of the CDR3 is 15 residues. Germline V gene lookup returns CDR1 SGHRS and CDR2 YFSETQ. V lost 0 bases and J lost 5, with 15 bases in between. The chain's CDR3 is CASSLGAGASDEQYF. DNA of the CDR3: TGCGCCAGCAGCTTGGGTGCCGGGGCCAGCGACGAGCAGTACTTC.

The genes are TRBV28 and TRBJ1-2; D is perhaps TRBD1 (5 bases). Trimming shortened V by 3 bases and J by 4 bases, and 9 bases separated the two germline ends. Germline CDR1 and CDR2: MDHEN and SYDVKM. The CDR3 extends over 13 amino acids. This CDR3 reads CASSLRQIYGYTF. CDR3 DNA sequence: TGTGCCAGCAGTTTGCGACAGATCTATGGCTACACCTTC.

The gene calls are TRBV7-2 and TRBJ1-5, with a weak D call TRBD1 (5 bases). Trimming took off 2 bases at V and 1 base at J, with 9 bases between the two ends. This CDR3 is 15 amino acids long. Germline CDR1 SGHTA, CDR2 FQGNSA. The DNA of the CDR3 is TGTGCCAGCAGCTTATTGGGGGAGAGCAATCAGCCCCAGCATTTT. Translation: CASSLLGESNQPQHF.

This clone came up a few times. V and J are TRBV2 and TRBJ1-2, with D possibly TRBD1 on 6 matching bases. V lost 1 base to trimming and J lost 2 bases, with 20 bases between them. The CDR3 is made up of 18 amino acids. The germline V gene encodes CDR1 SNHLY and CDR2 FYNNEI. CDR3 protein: CASSEGGARGNGNYGYTF. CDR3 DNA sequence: TGTGCCAGCAGTGAAGGGGGGGCCAGGGGCAATGGGAACTATGGCTACACCTTC.

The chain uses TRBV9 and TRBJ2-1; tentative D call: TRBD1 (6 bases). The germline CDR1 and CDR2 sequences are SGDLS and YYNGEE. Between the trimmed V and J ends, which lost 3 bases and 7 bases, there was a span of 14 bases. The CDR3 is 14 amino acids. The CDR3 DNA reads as TGTGCCAGCAGCGAGAGCTCACAGGGAAATGAGCAGTTCTTC. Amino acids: CASSESSQGNEQFF.

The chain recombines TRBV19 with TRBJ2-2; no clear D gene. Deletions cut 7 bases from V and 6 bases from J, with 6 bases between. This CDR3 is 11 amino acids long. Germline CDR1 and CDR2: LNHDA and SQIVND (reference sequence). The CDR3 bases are TGTGCCAGTATGGGGTCCGGGGAGCTGTTTTTT. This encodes CASMGSGELFF.

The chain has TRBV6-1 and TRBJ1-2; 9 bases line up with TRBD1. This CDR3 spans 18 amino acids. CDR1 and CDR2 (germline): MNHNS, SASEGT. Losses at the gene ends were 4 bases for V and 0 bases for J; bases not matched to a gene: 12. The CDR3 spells CASSARGTGLASNYGYTF. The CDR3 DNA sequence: TGTGCCAGCAGTGCCAGGGGGACAGGGTTAGCTTCTAACTATGGCTACACCTTC.